Presented here are 13 T cell receptor beta chains from one specimen sequenced in a study of blood T cell repertoires in COVID-19. Clones were sequenced by immunoSEQ multiplex PCR, and TCRdb holds only the in-frame ones, with some missing. Of about 140,000 clones in the sample, about 78% are singletons; the top ten hold approximately 11%. Sequencing was performed on peripheral blood. The receptors stem from a man in his 60s who had recovered from COVID-19.

The chain employs TRBV30 and TRBJ2-1; possible D gene TRBD2, 6 bases. V was trimmed by 6 bases and J by 7 bases, leaving 16 bases between them. The CDR3 totals 13 residues. The V gene's germline CDR1 is GTSNPN and CDR2 SVGIG (reference sequence). The CDR3 here is CACEAGTWNEQFF. CDR3 sequence (DNA): TGTGCCTGCGAGGCGGGGACCTGGAATGAGCAGTTCTTC.

The V gene is TRBV4-2, the J gene TRBJ2-7; 7 bases match TRBD1. The CDR3 runs 15 residues. V was clipped by 3 bases and J by 0 bases; unmatched bases: 5. Germline V gene data show CDR1 as LGHNA and CDR2 as YNFKEQ. CDR3 DNA: TGTGCCAGCAGCCAGGGACAGCTGCTCTCCTACGAGCAGTACTTC. This encodes CASSQGQLLSYEQYF.

The chain couples TRBV3-1 (or the pseudogene TRBV3-2) to TRBJ1-6; 8 nucleotides align to TRBD1. V shed 2 bases and J 9 bases; nucleotides not matched to a gene: 9. CDR3 length: 16 amino acids. Germline V lookup: CDR1 LGHDT, CDR2 YNNKEL (reference sequence). CDR3: CASSQPPTGVSSPLHF. CDR3 coding DNA: TGTGCCAGCAGCCAACCCCCGACAGGGGTGAGTTCACCCCTCCACTTT.

This clone was observed a handful of times. The same CDR3 also results from other DNA sequences found in this sample. The chain recombines TRBV5-6 with TRBJ2-7; D is unresolved. The germline gives CDR1 SGHDT, CDR2 YYEEEE. Trimming took off 4 bases at V and 0 bases at J, with 11 bases between the two ends. CDR3 length: 14 residues. CDR3 in DNA: TGTGCCAGCAGCCTCCTAGAACGCTCCTACGAGCAGTACTTC. Its translation: CASSLLERSYEQYF.

V gene TRBV6-8 combines with J gene TRBJ2-3; D gene ambiguous. CDR1 is MNHGY and CDR2 is SAAAGT in the germline V gene. V was cut by 2 bases and J by 0 bases, with 9 bases left in between. The CDR3 totals 15 residues. CDR3 nucleotide sequence: TGTGCCAGCAGTTACCCAAAGACTAGCACAGATACGCAGTATTTT. Amino acid sequence: CASSYPKTSTDTQYF.

This clone was seen once. The chain links TRBV27 to TRBJ2-5, with TRBD1 as a possible D gene (6 bases). Trimming stripped 6 bases from V and 5 bases from J, with 13 bases between. The length of the CDR3 is 13 residues. CDR1 and CDR2 from the germline V gene are MNHEY and SMNVEV (reference sequence). The CDR3 loop reads CASSYYQGETQYF. In DNA form, the CDR3 reads TGTGCCAGCAGCTATTATCAGGGGGAGACCCAGTACTTC.

The V call is TRBV7-9, the J call TRBJ2-7, with a possible D match to TRBD2 (5 bases). The CDR3 runs 13 residues. Germline values: CDR1 SEHNR, CDR2 FQNEAQ (reference sequence). V lost 3 bases to trimming and J lost 3 bases, with 9 bases between them. This chain's CDR3 is CASSLEGGYEQYF. The CDR3 DNA is TGTGCCAGCAGCTTGGAAGGAGGCTACGAGCAGTACTTC.

The J gene is TRBJ1-3, the V gene TRBV4-3; D gene unclear. Germline loops: CDR1 LGHNA, CDR2 YSLEER. V was clipped by 0 bases and J by 0 bases, with 12 bases between them. This CDR3 is 17 amino acids long. CDR3 protein: CASSQDLSSFSGNTIYF. The CDR3, as DNA: TGCGCCAGCAGCCAAGATCTTAGCTCCTTCTCTGGAAACACCATATATTTT.

J is TRBJ1-1 and V is TRBV18; 7 positions agree with TRBD1. V shed 3 bases and J 0 bases; nucleotides not matched to a gene: 10. Germline CDR1 and CDR2: KGHSH and LQKENI. The CDR3 runs to 17 residues. The DNA for the CDR3 is TGTGCCAGCTCACCTCAGACAGGGTCGGTAGTGAACACTGAAGCTTTCTTT. Its translation: CASSPQTGSVVNTEAFF.

This chain connects TRBV2 to TRBJ2-7; 7 bases line up with TRBD2. The CDR3 runs 12 residues. The J segment lost 6 bases and the V segment lost 7 bases, leaving 6 bases of the junction unmatched. Germline-derived CDR1 and CDR2 are SNHLY and FYNNEI. The CDR3 DNA is TGTGCCAGCACCCAGGGAGGGTCCGAGCAGTACTTC. It translates to CASTQGGSEQYF. The full variable domain, completed using reference TRBV2 and TRBJ2-7, is EPEVTQTPSHQVTQMGQEVILRCVPISNHLYFYWYRQILGQKVEFLVSFYNNEISEKSEIFDDQFSVERPDGSNFTLKIRSTKLEDSAMYFCASTQGGSEQYFGPGTRLTVT.

The chain employs TRBV27 and TRBJ2-7; 9 nucleotides align to TRBD1. V dropped 6 bases and J dropped 2; count of bases not matched to a gene: 5. The CDR3 is made up of 14 amino acids. In germline, CDR1 is MNHEY, CDR2 SMNVEV (reference sequence). CDR3 sequence: CASRSGTGPYEQYF. Here the CDR3 DNA reads TGTGCCAGCAGGTCCGGGACAGGGCCCTACGAGCAGTACTTC.

The chain recombines TRBV3-1 (or the pseudogene TRBV3-2) with TRBJ2-5; 8 bases are a match to TRBD2. This CDR3 contains 14 residues. With 3 bases clipped from V and 3 bases from J, the junction kept 3 bases outside the gene matches. Germline V CDR1 and CDR2: LGHDT, YNNKEL (reference sequence). The CDR3 spells CASSHLGLEETQYF. The CDR3 DNA follows: TGTGCCAGCAGCCACCTGGGACTAGAAGAGACCCAGTACTTC.

This clone appeared a single time. This rearrangement joins TRBV27 to TRBJ2-1, with 10 bases matching TRBD1. The germline V gene has CDR1 MNHEY and CDR2 SMNVEV (reference sequence). Losses at the gene ends were 7 bases for V and 1 base for J; bases not matched to a gene: 7. CDR3 size: 16 residues. CDR3 sequence reads: CASNTRDRGSYNEQFF. The CDR3 coding sequence is TGTGCCAGCAACACCCGGGACAGGGGTTCCTACAATGAGCAGTTCTTC.